These T cell receptor beta chains were read from a single sample in a study of shared clonotypes between healthy human individuals. Some clones are missing from TCRdb's copy, which holds only in-frame ones; the method was immunoSEQ multiplex PCR. The table includes 760,000 or so clones, 96% detected once. The sample comprised naive CD8+ T cells sorted from blood. Receptors were obtained from a man aged 30 to 45 in good health. Both conserved end residues are part of each CDR3. Each record gives: clone size, J gene, D gene, V gene, CDR3 length, CDR3 DNA, CDR3 protein. A D gene is named only where the DNA matches it firmly. Clone size, where shown, is once, few, many, or a class for clones that have expanded.

clone size: -
J gene: TRBJ2-7
D gene: TRBD1
V gene: TRBV29-1
CDR3 length: 14
CDR3 DNA: TGCAGCGTTGAACCCGGGACAGGGTCCTACGAGCAGTACTTC
CDR3 protein: CSVEPGTGSYEQYF

clone size: -
J gene: TRBJ2-7
D gene: TRBD2
V gene: TRBV15
CDR3 length: 16
CDR3 DNA: TGTGCCACCAGCGAGATAGCGGGAGGCAACTCCTACGAGCAGTACTTC
CDR3 protein: CATSEIAGGNSYEQYF

clone size: -
J gene: TRBJ2-3
D gene: -
V gene: TRBV27
CDR3 length: 16
CDR3 DNA: TGTGCCAGCAGCCTAGGGGCGGTAGCGGAGACAGATACGCAGTATTTT
CDR3 protein: CASSLGAVAETDTQYF

clone size: -
J gene: TRBJ1-5
D gene: -
V gene: TRBV10-1
CDR3 length: 17
CDR3 DNA: TGCGCCAGCAGTGAGTCGATGCGTCAGGGTAGGTGTCAGCCCCAGCATTTT
CDR3 protein: CASSESMRQGRCQPQHF

clone size: -
J gene: TRBJ2-7
D gene: TRBD1
V gene: TRBV27
CDR3 length: 14
CDR3 DNA: TGTGCCAGCAGTCTGGACAGGCCTTCCTACGAGCAGTACTTC
CDR3 protein: CASSLDRPSYEQYF

clone size: few
J gene: TRBJ1-1
D gene: -
V gene: TRBV5-1
CDR3 length: 15
CDR3 DNA: TGCGCCAGCAGCTTACGACAGGTTTTTATTACTGAAGCTTTCTTT
CDR3 protein: CASSLRQVFITEAFF

clone size: -
J gene: TRBJ2-7
D gene: TRBD1
V gene: TRBV7-6
CDR3 length: 15
CDR3 DNA: TGTGCCAGCAGCTATAACGGACAGGGGTCGGGAGAGCAGTACTTC
CDR3 protein: CASSYNGQGSGEQYF

clone size: -
J gene: TRBJ1-2
D gene: -
V gene: TRBV15
CDR3 length: 17
CDR3 DNA: TGTGCCACCAGCAGAGATACCCTGGACGCACGAAACTATGGCTACACCTTC
CDR3 protein: CATSRDTLDARNYGYTF

clone size: -
J gene: TRBJ1-5
D gene: -
V gene: TRBV15
CDR3 length: 16
CDR3 DNA: TGTGCCACCAGCAGCCTCCGGGACGGTGCGGGGCAGCCCCAGCATTTT
CDR3 protein: CATSSLRDGAGQPQHF

clone size: -
J gene: TRBJ1-5
D gene: TRBD1
V gene: TRBV30
CDR3 length: 14
CDR3 DNA: TGTGCCTGGAGTGCAGGACAGGGGGTGCGGCCCCAGCATTTT
CDR3 protein: CAWSAGQGVRPQHF

clone size: -
J gene: TRBJ2-7
D gene: -
V gene: TRBV28
CDR3 length: 13
CDR3 DNA: TGTGCCAGCAGCCCCCGGGAGAACAACGAGCAGTACTTC
CDR3 protein: CASSPRENNEQYF

clone size: -
J gene: TRBJ2-7
D gene: -
V gene: TRBV28
CDR3 length: 13
CDR3 DNA: TGTGCCAGCAGTTTTATAGGTTCTACGACGCAGTACTTC
CDR3 protein: CASSFIGSTTQYF

clone size: -
J gene: TRBJ1-4
D gene: -
V gene: TRBV30
CDR3 length: 13
CDR3 DNA: TGTGCCTGGAGTACAGTGGGTCTTGAAAAACTGTTTTTT
CDR3 protein: CAWSTVGLEKLFF

clone size: -
J gene: TRBJ2-2
D gene: -
V gene: TRBV11-3
CDR3 length: 16
CDR3 DNA: TGTGCCAGCAGCTTAGTATATCCCCACAGGGCCGGGGAGCTGTTTTTT
CDR3 protein: CASSLVYPHRAGELFF

clone size: -
J gene: TRBJ2-7
D gene: -
V gene: TRBV2
CDR3 length: 14
CDR3 DNA: TGTGCCAGCGCGGGACAGAGAAGCTCCTACGAGCAGTACTTC
CDR3 protein: CASAGQRSSYEQYF

clone size: -
J gene: TRBJ1-1
D gene: TRBD1
V gene: TRBV4-1
CDR3 length: 16
CDR3 DNA: TGCGCCAGCAGAGACCGGGACAGGGGGCTTGCGGCTGAAGCTTTCTTT
CDR3 protein: CASRDRDRGLAAEAFF

clone size: once
J gene: TRBJ2-7
D gene: -
V gene: TRBV13
CDR3 length: 13
CDR3 DNA: TGTGCCAGCAGCTTAAAAAGCTCCTACGAGCAGTACTTC
CDR3 protein: CASSLKSSYEQYF

clone size: -
J gene: TRBJ2-5
D gene: -
V gene: TRBV7-9
CDR3 length: 13
CDR3 DNA: TGTGCCAGCAGCTTCGGAATTCCAGAGACCCAGTACTTC
CDR3 protein: CASSFGIPETQYF

clone size: -
J gene: TRBJ2-1
D gene: -
V gene: TRBV9
CDR3 length: 18
CDR3 DNA: TGTGCCAGCAGCGTATTCTCTGCTGCGGAGAGCTCCTACAATGAGCAGTTCTTC
CDR3 protein: CASSVFSAAESSYNEQFF

clone size: -
J gene: TRBJ2-7
D gene: TRBD1
V gene: TRBV4-1
CDR3 length: 14
CDR3 DNA: TGCGCCAGCAGCCCAACCGGGACAGCTTACGAGCAGTACTTC
CDR3 protein: CASSPTGTAYEQYF

clone size: -
J gene: TRBJ2-7
D gene: TRBD2
V gene: TRBV7-9
CDR3 length: 17
CDR3 DNA: TGTGCCAGCAGCGCTTGGGGACTAGCGGGCCAATCCTACGAGCAGTACTTC
CDR3 protein: CASSAWGLAGQSYEQYF

clone size: -
J gene: TRBJ2-5
D gene: TRBD1
V gene: TRBV4-1
CDR3 length: 15
CDR3 DNA: TGCGCCAGCAGCCACCCCCGGGACAGGGGGGAGACCCAGTACTTC
CDR3 protein: CASSHPRDRGETQYF

clone size: -
J gene: TRBJ1-2
D gene: -
V gene: TRBV7-9
CDR3 length: 12
CDR3 DNA: TGTGCCAGCAGTTCCGACAACTATGGCTACACCTTC
CDR3 protein: CASSSDNYGYTF

clone size: -
J gene: TRBJ2-7
D gene: TRBD2
V gene: TRBV27
CDR3 length: 17
CDR3 DNA: TGTGCCAGCAGTGGATCCGGGACTAGCGGGAGGCACCACGAGCAGTACTTC
CDR3 protein: CASSGSGTSGRHHEQYF

clone size: -
J gene: TRBJ1-2
D gene: TRBD1
V gene: TRBV5-6
CDR3 length: 14
CDR3 DNA: TGTGCCAGCAGCTTGGGACAGGGAGTCTATGGCTACACCTTC
CDR3 protein: CASSLGQGVYGYTF

clone size: -
J gene: TRBJ1-5
D gene: -
V gene: TRBV28
CDR3 length: 14
CDR3 DNA: TGTGCCAGCAGTTTATCAGGGCTTAGGGAGCCCCAGCATTTT
CDR3 protein: CASSLSGLREPQHF

clone size: -
J gene: TRBJ1-1
D gene: -
V gene: TRBV29-1
CDR3 length: 12
CDR3 DNA: TGCAGCGTACACGCCGGGGGGACTGAAGCTTTCTTT
CDR3 protein: CSVHAGGTEAFF

clone size: -
J gene: TRBJ1-4
D gene: -
V gene: TRBV7-9
CDR3 length: 15
CDR3 DNA: TGTGCCAGCAGCTTCTGGGACGGGATGAATGAAAAACTGTTTTTT
CDR3 protein: CASSFWDGMNEKLFF

clone size: -
J gene: TRBJ2-7
D gene: TRBD2
V gene: TRBV7-9
CDR3 length: 18
CDR3 DNA: TGTGCCAGCAGCTTCAGCAGGGCTAGCGGGAGGGCCAGGGACGAGCAGTACTTC
CDR3 protein: CASSFSRASGRARDEQYF

clone size: once
J gene: TRBJ1-5
D gene: -
V gene: TRBV4-1
CDR3 length: 16
CDR3 DNA: TGCGCCAGCAGCCAAGTAATAGGCAGGGCCAATCAGCCCCAGCATTTT
CDR3 protein: CASSQVIGRANQPQHF

clone size: -
J gene: TRBJ2-7
D gene: TRBD1
V gene: TRBV19
CDR3 length: 13
CDR3 DNA: TGTGCCAGTAGTTCCAACGCAGGGGGCGAGCAGTACTTC
CDR3 protein: CASSSNAGGEQYF

clone size: -
J gene: TRBJ2-3
D gene: TRBD2
V gene: TRBV18
CDR3 length: 17
CDR3 DNA: TGTGCCAGCTCACCAAGTAACCGGGAGGGGAGCACAGATACGCAGTATTTT
CDR3 protein: CASSPSNREGSTDTQYF

clone size: -
J gene: TRBJ2-7
D gene: -
V gene: TRBV9
CDR3 length: 13
CDR3 DNA: TGTGCCAGCAGCGGAGGAGGTTGGAACGAGCAGTACTTC
CDR3 protein: CASSGGGWNEQYF

clone size: -
J gene: TRBJ2-7
D gene: TRBD2
V gene: TRBV4-2
CDR3 length: 16
CDR3 DNA: TGTGCCAGCAGCCCCTCACTAGCGGCTCGATTCTACGAGCAGTACTTC
CDR3 protein: CASSPSLAARFYEQYF

clone size: -
J gene: TRBJ2-1
D gene: -
V gene: TRBV19
CDR3 length: 14
CDR3 DNA: TGTGCCAGTACCCCGGGACTCGGAAGCTATGAGCAGTTCTTC
CDR3 protein: CASTPGLGSYEQFF

clone size: -
J gene: TRBJ2-3
D gene: -
V gene: TRBV9
CDR3 length: 14
CDR3 DNA: TGTGCCAGCAGCTACACTAGCTCGACAGATACGCAGTATTTT
CDR3 protein: CASSYTSSTDTQYF

clone size: -
J gene: TRBJ2-7
D gene: -
V gene: TRBV4-3
CDR3 length: 15
CDR3 DNA: TGCGCCAGCAGCCGAGAGAGCGGTCCCTCCTACGAGCAGTACTTC
CDR3 protein: CASSRESGPSYEQYF

clone size: -
J gene: TRBJ2-1
D gene: -
V gene: TRBV10-1
CDR3 length: 15
CDR3 DNA: TGCGCCAGCAGTGAATCGCGGGGCTCCTACAATGAGCAGTTCTTC
CDR3 protein: CASSESRGSYNEQFF

clone size: once
J gene: TRBJ2-1
D gene: -
V gene: TRBV7-9
CDR3 length: 11
CDR3 DNA: TGTGCCAGCAGCCCCTCGGTGCAGCAGTTCTTC
CDR3 protein: CASSPSVQQFF

clone size: -
J gene: TRBJ2-2
D gene: -
V gene: TRBV18
CDR3 length: 17
CDR3 DNA: TGTGCCAGCTCAGACGAGGGAAAACATGGGCATACCGGGGAGCTGTTTTTT
CDR3 protein: CASSDEGKHGHTGELFF

clone size: -
J gene: TRBJ2-1
D gene: -
V gene: TRBV29-1
CDR3 length: 12
CDR3 DNA: TGCAGCGTTGAAGCGCTTAAAAATGAGCAGTTCTTC
CDR3 protein: CSVEALKNEQFF

clone size: -
J gene: TRBJ2-1
D gene: -
V gene: TRBV29-1
CDR3 length: 15
CDR3 DNA: TGCAGCGTTGTCTCGAGTCGGCTGGGGTACAATGAGCAGTTCTTC
CDR3 protein: CSVVSSRLGYNEQFF

clone size: -
J gene: TRBJ1-1
D gene: -
V gene: TRBV29-1
CDR3 length: 13
CDR3 DNA: TGCAGCGTTGAATCTCCCATGAACACTGAAGCTTTCTTT
CDR3 protein: CSVESPMNTEAFF

clone size: -
J gene: TRBJ2-5
D gene: -
V gene: TRBV1
CDR3 length: 16
CDR3 DNA: TGCACCAGCAGCCAAGCTTTGGTACCTAGCGGAGAGACCCAGTACTTC
CDR3 protein: CTSSQALVPSGETQYF

clone size: -
J gene: TRBJ2-7
D gene: -
V gene: TRBV7-9
CDR3 length: 15
CDR3 DNA: TGTGCCAGCAGCCCCAGGGGCACTTTTGACTACGAGCAGTACTTC
CDR3 protein: CASSPRGTFDYEQYF

clone size: -
J gene: TRBJ1-1
D gene: TRBD1
V gene: TRBV7-9
CDR3 length: 15
CDR3 DNA: TGTGCCAGCAGCATTACGGACAGGCAGAACACTGAAGCTTTCTTT
CDR3 protein: CASSITDRQNTEAFF

clone size: -
J gene: TRBJ1-2
D gene: TRBD1
V gene: TRBV2
CDR3 length: 13
CDR3 DNA: TGTGCCTGCATCGATACCCGACAGGGTGGCTACACCTTC
CDR3 protein: CACIDTRQGGYTF

clone size: -
J gene: TRBJ1-4
D gene: -
V gene: TRBV27
CDR3 length: 12
CDR3 DNA: TGTGCCAGCAGTTTAACGGGGAATCAACTGTTTTTT
CDR3 protein: CASSLTGNQLFF

clone size: -
J gene: TRBJ2-7
D gene: -
V gene: TRBV7-9
CDR3 length: 13
CDR3 DNA: TGTGCCAGCGAGGCCGGGGAAGAATACGAGCAGTACTTC
CDR3 protein: CASEAGEEYEQYF

clone size: -
J gene: TRBJ2-2
D gene: -
V gene: TRBV5-1
CDR3 length: 16
CDR3 DNA: TGCGCCAGCAGCCTGGAGGGCCAACTAGCAACCGGGGAGCTGTTTTTT
CDR3 protein: CASSLEGQLATGELFF

clone size: -
J gene: TRBJ2-2
D gene: -
V gene: TRBV27
CDR3 length: 15
CDR3 DNA: TGTGCCAGCAGTTTACAACGTGGGTCCACCGGGGAGCTGTTTTTT
CDR3 protein: CASSLQRGSTGELFF

clone size: -
J gene: TRBJ2-3
D gene: -
V gene: TRBV27
CDR3 length: 15
CDR3 DNA: TGTGCCAGCACCCTAGACGGGAACGCACGTGATACGCAGTATTTT
CDR3 protein: CASTLDGNARDTQYF

clone size: once
J gene: TRBJ2-1
D gene: TRBD2
V gene: TRBV28
CDR3 length: 13
CDR3 DNA: TGTGCCAGCAGTTTCCTAGCGGGAGTTGAGCAGTTCTTC
CDR3 protein: CASSFLAGVEQFF

clone size: once
J gene: TRBJ1-2
D gene: TRBD1
V gene: TRBV6-1
CDR3 length: 16
CDR3 DNA: TGTGCCAGCAGTGCAAACTACAGGGGAGCTATTTATGGCTACACCTTC
CDR3 protein: CASSANYRGAIYGYTF

clone size: -
J gene: TRBJ2-7
D gene: TRBD2
V gene: TRBV7-2
CDR3 length: 17
CDR3 DNA: TGTGCCAGCAGCCCCACGACTAGCGGAGACATCCGCTACGAGCAGTACTTC
CDR3 protein: CASSPTTSGDIRYEQYF

clone size: -
J gene: TRBJ2-4
D gene: -
V gene: TRBV27
CDR3 length: 14
CDR3 DNA: TGTGCCAGCAGTTTTGTTTTTCGGAGGGACATTCAGTACTTC
CDR3 protein: CASSFVFRRDIQYF

clone size: -
J gene: TRBJ2-7
D gene: TRBD2
V gene: TRBV29-1
CDR3 length: 14
CDR3 DNA: TGCAGCGTCCAAAAGACTAGCGCCAGTCACGAGCAGTACTTC
CDR3 protein: CSVQKTSASHEQYF

clone size: -
J gene: TRBJ2-7
D gene: -
V gene: TRBV5-6
CDR3 length: 13
CDR3 DNA: TGTGCCAGCAGCGGGGGTAGCAGCTACGAGCAGTACTTC
CDR3 protein: CASSGGSSYEQYF